The 7 T cell receptor beta chains reported below all come from one sample, sequenced in a study of blood T cells in healthy people across ages. The authors ran a second PCR of about 7 to 11 cycles using a sample-barcoded 5' primer and a J-beta primer mix. MiXCR, run by TCRdb on the 5' RACE reads, gives a single entry per CDR3 protein. The sample records around 500,000 distinct CDR3 sequences, more than 45% being singletons. The specimen sequenced was blood. The source is a man older than 75 in good health.

This clonotype turned up a few times. The chain employs TRBV7-2 and TRBJ2-3; D gene unclear. Germline V gene data show CDR1 as SGHTA and CDR2 as FQGNSA. The V and J ends lost 5 bases and 0 bases respectively, with 12 bases between them. The CDR3 length is 15 residues. CDR3 in DNA: TGTGCCAGCAGCCCGATAGCCAGGAGCACAGATACGCAGTATTTT. Encoded protein: CASSPIARSTDTQYF.

The chain recombines TRBV20-1 with TRBJ2-1; 7 bases map to TRBD2. From germline, CDR1 is DFQATT and CDR2 SNEGSKA (reference sequence). Unmatched junction bases numbered 14, after V lost 8 bases and J lost 13 bases. The CDR3 extends over 12 amino acids. The CDR3 nucleotides read TGCAGTCCAGCAAGCGGGACCGAGACCCAGTTCTTC. Translating gives CSPASGTETQFF.

V is TRBV4-3 and J is TRBJ1-1, with D unclear. CDR3 size: 15 residues. V dropped 0 bases and J dropped 5 bases, with 13 bases sitting between them. CDR1 is LGHNA, CDR2 YSLEER, per germline. The CDR3 loop reads CASSQESPWWTEAFF. In DNA, the CDR3 is TGCGCCAGCAGCCAAGAGTCGCCCTGGTGGACTGAAGCTTTCTTT.

This clonotype showed up just once. It may be a read error: a sequence one base away is much more abundant. V is TRBV7-2 and J is TRBJ2-1; D remains ambiguous. CDR1 SGHTA and CDR2 FQGNSA come from the germline V gene. The V gene lost 0 bases and the J gene lost 8 bases, with 23 bases spanning the gap. CDR3 size: 18 residues. The CDR3 loop is CASSLAGWITLSWDEQFF. CDR3 DNA: TGTGCCAGCAGCTTAGCCGGCTGGATCACCCTTTCCTGGGATGAGCAGTTCTTC.

The V call is TRBV7-2, the J call TRBJ1-1; D remains ambiguous. Germline CDR1 SGHTA, CDR2 FQGNSA. The germline V and J ends were trimmed by 5 bases and 5 bases, with 15 bases remaining between them. This CDR3 spans 14 amino acids. The CDR3 coding sequence is TGTGCCAGCAGCACCCCGGCCCCGAGGACTGAAGCTTTCTTT. Protein sequence: CASSTPAPRTEAFF.

CDR3 region: CASSVVDSGNQPQHF. CDR3 DNA sequence: TGTGCCAGCAGTGTCGTTGACAGCGGCAATCAGCCCCAGCATTTT. This chain joins TRBV12-3 or TRBV12-4 and TRBJ1-5; tentatively, D is TRBD1 (5 bases). This CDR3 has 15 amino acids. Trimming removed 5 bases from V and 2 bases from J, with 13 bases in between.

The chain has TRBV6-2 or TRBV6-3 and TRBJ2-5, with D perhaps matching TRBD2 (6 bases). Germline CDR1 and CDR2: MNHEY and SVGEGT. The CDR3 loop spans 16 amino acids. Trimming took off 7 bases at V and 5 bases at J, with 23 bases between the two ends. The CDR3 region has the DNA TGTGCCAGCAAGGGCGTCGGCGCGGGAAAAGGGGAGACCCAGTACTTC. Protein sequence: CASKGVGAGKGETQYF.